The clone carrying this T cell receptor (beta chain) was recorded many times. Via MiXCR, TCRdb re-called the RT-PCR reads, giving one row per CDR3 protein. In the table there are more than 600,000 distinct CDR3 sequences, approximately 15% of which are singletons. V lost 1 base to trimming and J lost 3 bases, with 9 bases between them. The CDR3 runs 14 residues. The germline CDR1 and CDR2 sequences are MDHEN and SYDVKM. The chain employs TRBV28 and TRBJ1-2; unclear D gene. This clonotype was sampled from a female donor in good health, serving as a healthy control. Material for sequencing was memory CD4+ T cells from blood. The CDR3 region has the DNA TGTGCCAGCAGTTTATCAGGAGACGACTATGGCTACACCTTC. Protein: CASSLSGDDYGYTF.